Shown below are 26 T cell receptor beta chains from a single sample sequenced in a study of blood T cell repertoires in COVID-19. Measured with immunoSEQ multiplex PCR; TCRdb has only the in-frame clones, and not every one. The sample has some 190,000 clones, more than 75% seen once. Material for sequencing was peripheral blood. The receptors were sampled from a human donor in a cohort sampled during active COVID-19.

This clone was seen at least ten times. The rearrangement links TRBV27 to TRBJ2-1; perhaps TRBD1 as D (6 bases). The CDR3 spans 13 residues. From germline, CDR1 is MNHEY and CDR2 SMNVEV (reference sequence). V lost 4 bases and J 7 bases, leaving 11 bases between the germline ends. The CDR3 spells CASSWSTGNEQFF. CDR3 nucleotide sequence: TGTGCCAGCAGTTGGTCGACAGGAAATGAGCAGTTCTTC.

J is TRBJ2-1 and V is TRBV5-1, with 10 bases fitting TRBD2. Germline trimming cut 0 bases from V and 12 bases from J; bases unmatched to any gene: 9. The CDR3 length is 15 residues. Germline V CDR1 and CDR2: SGHRS, YFSETQ. The CDR3 DNA sequence: TGCGCCAGCAGCTTGGGGTCTAGCGGGGGACTTGGGCAGTTCTTC. Its protein is CASSLGSSGGLGQFF.

The V and J genes are TRBV28 and TRBJ2-2; D is undetermined. Germline lookup yields CDR1 MDHEN and CDR2 SYDVKM. The CDR3 is made up of 13 amino acids. V was shortened by 10 bases and J by 0 bases, with 9 bases between the two germline ends. The CDR3: CATLRSNTGELFF. CDR3 DNA sequence: TGTGCCACACTCCGTTCGAACACCGGGGAGCTGTTTTTT.

The chain recombines TRBV6-5 with TRBJ2-1; 8 bases are a match to TRBD2. Per the germline V gene, CDR1 is MNHEY and CDR2 is SVGAGI. The CDR3 runs 15 residues. After removal of 4 bases from V and 9 bases from J, the junction contained 11 bases not matched to a gene. The CDR3 is CASSSGLGLGLEQFF. CDR3 nucleotide sequence: TGTGCCAGCAGTTCGGGACTAGGTCTCGGTCTTGAGCAGTTCTTC.

The V and J genes are TRBV3-1 (or the pseudogene TRBV3-2) and TRBJ1-6, with D maybe TRBD1 (6 bases). The V end was cut by 8 bases, the J end by 5 bases, with 10 bases between. This CDR3 is 13 amino acids long. CDR1 and CDR2 (germline): LGHDT, YNNKEL (reference sequence). The DNA of the CDR3 is TGTGCCAGCCGGGACAACAATAATTCACCCCTCCACTTT. Encoded protein: CASRDNNNSPLHF.

The chain combines TRBV6-4 with TRBJ2-1; D is unresolved. The V end lost 0 bases, the J end lost 9 bases, and 9 bases lay between the germline ends. Germline values: CDR1 MRHNA, CDR2 SNTAGT. CDR3 length: 13 residues. The CDR3 protein is CASSDSYYGEQFF. Written as DNA, the CDR3 is TGTGCCAGCAGTGACTCTTACTACGGTGAGCAGTTCTTC.

The rearrangement links TRBV15 to TRBJ2-7, with D tentatively TRBD2 (6 bases). With 3 bases removed from V and 3 bases from J, the gap between germline ends came to 18 bases. Germline lookup yields CDR1 LNHNV and CDR2 YYDKDF (reference sequence). The CDR3 runs 16 residues. For the CDR3, the DNA is TGTGCCACCAGCAGGGGTGGTGGGCTAGCGAACTACGAGCAGTACTTC. It codes for CATSRGGGLANYEQYF.

The rearrangement links TRBV7-9 to TRBJ1-1, with D unclear. The length of the CDR3 is 14 residues. V lost 4 bases, J lost 4 bases, and 13 bases lay in between. Germline-derived CDR1 and CDR2 are SEHNR and FQNEAQ (reference sequence). The CDR3 sequence is CASSWENGGTEAFF. CDR3 sequence (DNA): TGTGCCAGCAGCTGGGAGAACGGAGGCACTGAAGCTTTCTTT.

This chain links TRBV5-6 with TRBJ2-5; the D gene is possibly TRBD2 (7 bases). The germline gives CDR1 SGHDT, CDR2 YYEEEE. The V end lost 4 bases, the J end lost 5 bases, and 15 bases lay between the germline ends. This CDR3 is 14 amino acids long. The DNA of the CDR3 is TGTGCCAGCAGCCCCTGGGGGGGCTGGGAGACCCAGTACTTC. Encoded protein: CASSPWGGWETQYF.

With respect to this clone: Its ends do not fully match the called genes, so a read error is possible. The genes are TRBV6-2 or TRBV6-3 and TRBJ2-7; no clear D. Per germline, CDR1 MNHEY and CDR2 SVGEGT. The CDR3 extends over 12 amino acids. CDR3 protein: CASSPAQANFHF. The DNA for the CDR3 is TGTGCCAGCAGCCCCGCTCAGGCCAACTTCCACTTC.

The chain recombines TRBV6-6 with TRBJ2-7, with 10 bases lining up with TRBD1. V lost 2 bases and J lost 5; bases outside the gene matches: 6. The CDR3 has 15 amino acids. From germline, CDR1 is MNHNY and CDR2 SVGAGI (reference sequence). The CDR3 region is CASSYLGTGVHEQYF. The CDR3 DNA follows: TGTGCCAGCAGTTACCTCGGGACAGGGGTCCACGAGCAGTACTTC.

The chain couples TRBV29-1 to TRBJ1-4; D is uncertain. This CDR3 spans 12 amino acids. Trimming took off 7 bases at V and 6 bases at J, with 12 bases between the two ends. Germline loops: CDR1 SQVTM, CDR2 ANQGSEA. The CDR3 nucleotides are TGCAGCGCGCTATCACGGGATGAAAAACTGTTTTTT. It encodes CSALSRDEKLFF. Full variable domain (rest looked up from reference TRBV29-1 and TRBJ1-4): SAVISQKPSRDICQRGTSLTIQCQVDSQVTMMFWYRQQPGQSLTLIATANQGSEATYESGFVIDKFPISRPNLTFSTLTVSNMSPEDSSIYLCSALSRDEKLFFGSGTQLSVL.

This sequence joins TRBV7-9 and TRBJ1-3, with 7 nucleotides matching TRBD1. CDR3 length: 15 residues. V gave up 3 bases and J gave up 1 base; unmatched junction bases: 3. Germline CDR1 is SEHNR and CDR2 is FQNEAQ (reference sequence). The CDR3: CASSFATGSGNTIYF. Here the CDR3 DNA reads TGTGCCAGCAGCTTCGCGACAGGGTCTGGAAACACCATATATTTT.

The rearrangement links TRBV30 to TRBJ1-3; weak D call: TRBD1 (5 bases). CDR1 and CDR2 (germline): GTSNPN, SVGIG (reference sequence). The CDR3 is made up of 15 amino acids. Trimming pared 0 bases from V and 1 base from J, leaving 10 bases between. CDR3 in amino acids: CAWSVQGGSGNTIYF. The CDR3 DNA sequence: TGTGCCTGGAGTGTCCAGGGAGGGTCTGGAAACACCATATATTTT.

This clone was recorded only once. J is TRBJ2-5 and V is TRBV5-6; D might be TRBD2 (7 bases). V lost 2 bases to trimming and J lost 5 bases, with 13 bases between them. The CDR3 extends over 14 amino acids. The V gene's germline CDR1 is SGHDT and CDR2 YYEEEE. In DNA, the CDR3 is TGTGCCAGCAGCTTCCCGGGGGGCGTGGAGACCCAGTACTTC. Translating it yields CASSFPGGVETQYF. Variable domain in full (rest from reference TRBV5-6 and TRBJ2-5): DAGVTQSPTHLIKTRGQQVTLRCSPKSGHDTVSWYQQALGQGPQFIFQYYEEEERQRGNFPDRFSGHQFPNYSSELNVNALLLGDSALYLCASSFPGGVETQYFGPGTRLLVL.

The rearrangement links TRBV6-2 or TRBV6-3 to TRBJ2-3; TRBD2 aligns across 7 bases. The germline V gene encodes CDR1 MNHEY and CDR2 SVGEGT. This CDR3 has 15 amino acids. J gave up 0 bases and V 5 bases, and 5 bases lay outside the gene matches. CDR3 nucleotide sequence: TGTGCCAGCAGTGTCCTAGCGGCTAGCACAGATACGCAGTATTTT. Protein product: CASSVLAASTDTQYF.

This clone was found once. This chain links TRBV11-2 with TRBJ2-7, with 7 bases that match TRBD2. Trimming at V came to 0 bases and at J to 7 bases, leaving 6 bases not matched to a gene. CDR1 and CDR2 (germline): SGHAT, FQNNGV. The CDR3 spans 14 residues. CDR3 coding DNA: TGTGCCAGCAGCTTAGAGGCTAGCGGTTGGGAGCAGTACTTC. This encodes CASSLEASGWEQYF.

The V gene is TRBV3-1 (or the pseudogene TRBV3-2), the J gene TRBJ1-2, with D possibly TRBD1 on 6 matching bases. The CDR3 totals 17 residues. CDR1 LGHDT and CDR2 YNNKEL come from the germline V gene (reference sequence). V lost 1 base to trimming and J lost 5 bases, with 20 bases between them. The CDR3 loop is CASSQVAGAGNKYGYTF. The CDR3 nucleotides read TGTGCCAGCAGCCAAGTTGCGGGGGCAGGGAACAAGTATGGCTACACCTTC.

This clone was observed a few times. The chain joins TRBV7-2 to TRBJ1-4, with 11 bases fitting TRBD1. Germline V gene sequence: CDR1 SGHTA, CDR2 FQGNSA. This CDR3 comprises 15 residues. The J segment lost 8 bases and the V segment lost 5 bases, leaving 7 bases of the junction unmatched. CDR3 loop: CASSPGQGAQEKLFF. CDR3 nucleotides: TGTGCCAGCAGCCCCGGACAGGGGGCGCAAGAAAAACTGTTTTTT. Together with reference TRBV7-2 and TRBJ1-4, the CDR3 gives the full variable domain: GAGVSQSPSNKVTEKGKDVELRCDPISGHTALYWYRQSLGQGLEFLIYFQGNSAPDKSGLPSDRFSAERTGGSVSTLTIQRTQQEDSAVYLCASSPGQGAQEKLFFGSGTQLSVL.

The chain recombines TRBV6-5 with TRBJ1-4; D possibly corresponds to TRBD1 (6 bases). This CDR3 region has 16 residues. V was cut by 0 bases and J by 5 bases, with 13 bases left in between. Germline V gene sequence: CDR1 MNHEY, CDR2 SVGAGI. The CDR3 bases are TGTGCCAGCAGTTACTCGATCGGGCAGGGGAATGAAAAACTGTTTTTT. It specifies CASSYSIGQGNEKLFF.

This clone was found a few times. J is TRBJ1-2 and V is TRBV27; TRBD1 might be the D (6 bases). Germline V gene lookup returns CDR1 MNHEY and CDR2 SMNVEV (reference sequence). The CDR3 is made up of 12 amino acids. V lost 4 bases, J lost 8 bases, and 11 bases lay in between. The DNA for the CDR3 is TGTGCCAGCAGTTCGACAGGTCGGGGCTACACCTTC. Its translation is CASSSTGRGYTF.

This sequence joins TRBV19 and TRBJ2-3; 7 bases line up with TRBD2. This CDR3 is built from 14 residues. V dropped 4 bases and J dropped 2; count of bases not matched to a gene: 3. Germline V lookup: CDR1 LNHDA, CDR2 SQIVND (reference sequence). The DNA for the CDR3 is TGTGCCAGTAGTAACCGGGGGGTCACAGATACGCAGTATTTT. This translates into CASSNRGVTDTQYF.

V usage is TRBV9 and J usage is TRBJ1-5; D may be TRBD1 (6 bases). CDR1 SGDLS and CDR2 YYNGEE come from the germline V gene. Trimming removed 3 bases from V and 6 bases from J, with 10 bases in between. The CDR3 loop spans 13 amino acids. The CDR3 here is CASSAGQFQPQHF. The CDR3 nucleotides are TGTGCCAGCAGCGCAGGACAGTTTCAGCCCCAGCATTTT.

This chain uses TRBV6-2 or TRBV6-3 with TRBJ2-3; maybe TRBD2 (6 bases). The CDR3 extends over 17 amino acids. Trimming stripped 2 bases from V and 0 bases from J, with 15 bases between. Germline assignment: CDR1 MNHEY and CDR2 SVGEGT. The CDR3 reads CASSYPLGGTSTDTQYF. CDR3 coding DNA: TGTGCCAGCAGTTACCCACTGGGCGGGACTAGCACAGATACGCAGTATTTT.

The chain has TRBV24-1 and TRBJ1-5, with D possibly TRBD1 on 6 matching bases. V lost 3 bases and J 4 bases, leaving 12 bases between the germline ends. Per the germline V gene, CDR1 is KGHDR and CDR2 is SFDVKD. The CDR3 runs to 15 residues. CDR3 protein: CATSDGTLNNQPQHF. In nucleotides, the CDR3 is TGTGCCACCAGTGATGGGACACTGAATAATCAGCCCCAGCATTTT.

V usage is TRBV6-2 or TRBV6-3 and J usage is TRBJ2-7; 9 nucleotides agree with TRBD2. The CDR3 contains 17 residues. With V trimmed by 4 bases and J by 7 bases, 17 bases remained unmatched. CDR1 is MNHEY and CDR2 is SVGEGT in the germline V gene. CDR3 bases: TGTGCCAGCAGTTCGAAGACTAGCGGCGCTACGTTAGTGGAGCAGTACTTC. Translated: CASSSKTSGATLVEQYF.